A selection of T cell receptor beta chains follows, all from one sample in a study of cytomegalovirus exposure and HLA in healthy donors. Libraries were prepared by immunoSEQ multiplex PCR; TCRdb keeps only in-frame clonotypes and omits some of them. The table includes approximately 260,000 clones, approximately 83% detected once. Sequences were obtained from PBMCs. The receptors originated from a woman aged 30 to 39 in good health and CMV-seropositive. CDR3s include the opening cysteine and the closing phenylalanine or tryptophan. The order of the fields is clone size, V gene, D gene, J gene, CDR3 DNA, CDR3 protein. A D gene is named only where the DNA matches it firmly. Clone size is not always given. Where it is, it says once, few, many or a class for expanded clones.

.	TRBV29-1	.	TRBJ1-2	TGCAGCGTCCCCGGGAGGGACCGCTTC	CSVPGRDRF
.	TRBV30	.	TRBJ1-3	TGTGCCTCAAGGGGATCTGGAAACACCATATATTTT	CASRGSGNTIYF
.	TRBV11-3	.	TRBJ1-1	TGTGCCAGCACTCCCGGTGAAGCTTTCTTT	CASTPGEAFF
once	TRBV28	.	TRBJ2-3	TGTGCCAGCAGTTTTGGTCCACTAGAAGTTAGCACAGATACGCAGTATTTT	CASSFGPLEVSTDTQYF
.	TRBV10-3	TRBD2	TRBJ2-7	TGTGCCCAATCTGCGGGAGGCCGGCAGTACTTC	CAQSAGGRQYF
.	TRBV21-1	.	TRBJ2-1	TGTGCCAGCAGGACTCAGGGGAAAGCCTACAATGAGCAGTTCTTC	CASRTQGKAYNEQFF
.	TRBV9	.	TRBJ2-3	TGTGCCAGCAGCGCCTCATACAATACACGGGGATCTAGCACAGATACGCAGTATTTT	CASSASYNTRGSSTDTQYF
.	TRBV5-1	.	TRBJ2-3	TGCGCCAGCAGCTTGGACTATGGCACAGATACGCAGTATTTT	CASSLDYGTDTQYF
.	TRBV7-3	TRBD1	TRBJ2-1	TGTGCCAGCAGCCCCCGACAGGGTTGGTCCTACAATGAGCAGTTCTTC	CASSPRQGWSYNEQFF
.	TRBV11-3	.	TRBJ1-1	TGTGCCAGCAGCCCCGGACGGGGGGCCTCTGAAGCTTTCTTT	CASSPGRGASEAFF
.	TRBV5-8	TRBD2	TRBJ2-1	TGTGCCAGCAGTTTCTCTCCGACTAGCGGGAGACCCCGCAATGAGCAGTTCTTC	CASSFSPTSGRPRNEQFF
.	TRBV5-4	TRBD1	TRBJ2-5	TGTGCCAGCAGCTTTACAGGGGCGGGAGAGACCCAGTACTTC	CASSFTGAGETQYF
.	TRBV6-5	TRBD2	TRBJ2-1	TGTGCCAGCAGCCTGGGACTAGCGGGTGAGCAGTTCTTC	CASSLGLAGEQFF
.	TRBV10-2	TRBD1	TRBJ1-1	TGCGCCAGCAGGGCCGGGACAGGGGGCGCGTACACTGAAGCTTTCTTT	CASRAGTGGAYTEAFF
.	TRBV30	.	TRBJ1-2	TGTGCCTGGAGTAAGCGGGCGTACTTAGCGGGCTACACCTTC	CAWSKRAYLAGYTF
.	TRBV4-2	TRBD2	TRBJ2-5	TGTGCCAGCAGCCAGGACAGCGGGAGGATTGGGGAGACCCAGTACTTC	CASSQDSGRIGETQYF
.	TRBV27	.	TRBJ1-1	TGTGCCAGCAGTTTTACAGCGAACACTGAAGCTTTCTTT	CASSFTANTEAFF
few	TRBV27	TRBD1	TRBJ2-7	TGTGCCAGCAGTTTATCGTGGGGGACAGGGACCTACGAGCAGTACTTC	CASSLSWGTGTYEQYF
.	TRBV5-4	TRBD2	TRBJ2-1	TGTGCCAGCAGCTTAAGACTAGCGGGAGGCAATGAGCAGTTCTTC	CASSLRLAGGNEQFF
.	TRBV28	.	TRBJ1-1	TGTGCCAGCAGTCCCTCGACTGAAGCTTTCTTT	CASSPSTEAFF
once	TRBV6-1	TRBD2	TRBJ2-7	TGTGCCACCCCCCGGGGTAGCGGGATGACCTACGAGCAGTACTTC	CATPRGSGMTYEQYF
.	TRBV2	.	TRBJ1-1	TGTGCCAGCAGTGAACAGGGTAGGACTGAAGCTTTCTTT	CASSEQGRTEAFF
.	TRBV4-2	.	TRBJ2-2	TGTGCCGTACGGGAGAGTCCCACCGGGGAGCTGTTTTTT	CAVRESPTGELFF